The clone carrying this T cell receptor (beta chain) was counted a few times. The record originates from a study of early T cells in non-severe SARS-CoV-2 infection. Attached unique molecular identifiers marked individual cDNA molecules. MiXCR, run by TCRdb on the 5' RACE reads, gives a single entry per CDR3 protein. In the table there are approximately 50,000 distinct CDR3 sequences, about a tenth of which are singletons. Sequencing was performed on whole blood. The sequence was obtained from an adult who was a healthcare worker with PCR-confirmed SARS-CoV-2 infection or an uninfected control (not recorded which).

This CDR3 is CSARDYNSPLHF. In DNA form, the CDR3 reads TGCAGTGCTAGGGACTACAATTCACCCCTCCACTTT. This chain uses TRBV20-1 with TRBJ1-6; D remains unclear. CDR3 size: 12 residues. Germline CDR1 and CDR2: DFQATT and SNEGSKA (reference sequence). Between the trimmed V and J ends, which lost 3 bases and 7 bases, there was a span of 7 bases.